This TCR beta chain was sequenced for a study of metastatic and nonmetastatic thyroid tumors. Study at large: Across peripheral blood and tumor or nodule tissue samples taken from malignant and benign thyroid patients, the repertoires were compared with one another.

Findings of the study overall: Reported TCR beta diversity, measured in blood and tumor, was significantly higher for malignant thyroid tumors than for benign nodules.

Note on this clone: Its antigen remains unidentified. A much larger clone lies a single base off, so this may be a read error.

Every patient underwent thyroid surgery untreated. Per the authors' pipeline: In papillary thyroid cancer, a distant-metastasis classifier was built using CDR3 differences across clinicopathological groups. TCRdb reassembled clones from the PCR reads with MiXCR. The V and J calls were determined by TCRdb, not by the authors. Of over 13,000 clones in the sample, roughly a quarter were seen once. Trimming cost V 6 bases and J 8 bases, with 19 bases left between them. CDR1 and CDR2 (germline): MNHEY, SMNVEV (reference sequence). CDR3 size: 15 residues. This rearrangement joins TRBV27 to TRBJ1-4; weak D call: TRBD1 (6 bases). The sequenced sample was tumor tissue. This clonotype was obtained from a female donor with papillary thyroid cancer or a benign thyroid nodule (not recorded which). Some clones in this sample may be carry-over from other donors' samples. The CDR3 coding sequence is TGTGCCAGCAGGAAACCAGGCCCCCAGGGGGAAAAACTGTTTTTT. It codes for CASRKPGPQGEKLFF.